This T cell receptor beta chain was identified in a study of T cells after yellow fever vaccination. This clonotype has a handful of counts. MiXCR was run by TCRdb on the 5' RACE reads, yielding one entry per CDR3 protein. The sample has under 400,000 distinct CDR3 sequences, around 12% seen once; the top ten hold 3.2%. V lost 9 bases and J lost 0, with 3 bases in between. The CDR3 runs 11 residues. CDR1 is LNHDA, CDR2 SQIVND, per germline (reference sequence). The sample in question was CD4+ T cells sorted from PBMCs, obtained 15 days after the yellow fever booster vaccination. V gene TRBV19 combines with J gene TRBJ2-4; D unclear. The receptor's source is a man between 18 and 29 years old who received the YFV17D yellow fever vaccine. CDR3 amino acids: CASSAKNIQYF. The DNA of the CDR3 is TGTGCCAGCTCAGCCAAAAACATTCAGTACTTC.